The next 29 T cell receptor beta chains were all read from a single sample in a study of CD8 T cells in ankylosing spondylitis. TCRdb reprocessed the 5' RACE reads with MiXCR, giving one entry per CDR3 protein. The sample lists around 330,000 distinct CDR3 sequences; roughly 11% were seen once. Sequences were obtained from blood, either unsorted or a sorted T cell fraction (not recorded which). These receptors all stem from a female donor with ankylosing spondylitis or in good health (not recorded which).

This clonotype appeared many times. The V and J genes are TRBV7-6 and TRBJ1-2; D may be TRBD1 (5 bases). The CDR3 sequence is 14 residues long. The germline V and J ends were trimmed by 4 bases and 4 bases, with 13 bases remaining between them. Germline V gene data show CDR1 as SGHVS and CDR2 as FNYEAQ. DNA of the CDR3: TGTGCCAGCAGCTCTCGGGGCGCGAGCTATGGCTACACCTTC. Encoded protein: CASSSRGASYGYTF.

This clonotype was seen repeatedly, ten times or more. V and J are TRBV28 and TRBJ2-5, with TRBD1 matching over 10 bases. Germline CDR1 is MDHEN and CDR2 is SYDVKM. The trim removed 6 bases at V and 5 bases at J, leaving 6 bases unmatched. CDR3 length: 14 residues. The CDR3 region has the DNA TGTGCCAGCAGCGTACCGGGACAGGGGGAGACCCAGTACTTC. Protein product: CASSVPGQGETQYF.

V usage is TRBV10-2 and J usage is TRBJ2-2, with 10 bases identical to TRBD1. Germline values: CDR1 WSHSY, CDR2 SAAADI. V was pared by 5 bases and J by 6 bases, with 3 bases of the junction left unmatched. The CDR3 is made up of 14 amino acids. This CDR3 reads CASSRTGGSGELFF. CDR3 bases: TGCGCCAGCAGTCGGACAGGGGGTTCCGGGGAGCTGTTTTTT.

This clonotype was detected many times. CDR3 region: CSARGAGANTGELFF. In DNA, the CDR3 is TGCAGTGCTAGAGGGGCAGGGGCGAACACCGGGGAGCTGTTTTTT. The chain has TRBV20-1 and TRBJ2-2; D might be TRBD1 (6 bases). V dropped 1 base and J dropped 0 bases, with 9 bases sitting between them. Germline V lookup: CDR1 DFQATT, CDR2 SNEGSKA (reference sequence). The CDR3 runs 15 residues.

In its sample, this clonotype was seen many times. The chain is built from TRBV20-1 and TRBJ2-7; weak D call: TRBD2 (5 bases). The CDR3 sequence is 14 residues long. Germline CDR1 is DFQATT and CDR2 is SNEGSKA (reference sequence). Between the trimmed V and J ends, which lost 4 bases and 5 bases, there was a span of 18 bases. DNA for the CDR3: TGCAGTGCTATCTTGAGCGGTCTTATCAACGAGCAGTACTTC. This gives the protein CSAILSGLINEQYF.

There are a few counts of this clonotype. The chain is built from TRBV4-3 and TRBJ2-1, with 9 bases that match TRBD2. Germline loops: CDR1 LGHNA, CDR2 YSLEER. J was trimmed by 8 bases and V by 0 bases; bases with no gene match: 14. The CDR3 consists of 18 residues. This CDR3 is CASSQDPAGGLVVDEQFF. The CDR3 DNA is TGCGCCAGCAGCCAAGATCCCGCGGGAGGGCTTGTGGTGGATGAGCAGTTCTTC.

This clonotype was seen at least ten times. This chain joins TRBV15 and TRBJ1-2, with a possible D match to TRBD1 (6 bases). This CDR3 is 15 amino acids long. The ends were cut back, 7 bases at V and 0 bases at J, with 15 bases in the middle. CDR1 is LNHNV and CDR2 is YYDKDF in the germline V gene (reference sequence). The DNA for the CDR3 is TGTGCCACCACGGGCACACAGGGTGCTAACTATGGCTACACCTTC. Protein product: CATTGTQGANYGYTF.

This clonotype was seen many times. This chain joins TRBV12-3 or TRBV12-4 and TRBJ2-1; 7 bases line up with TRBD2. This CDR3 has 16 amino acids. The V segment lost 2 bases and the J segment 0 bases; nucleotides outside the gene matches: 4. CDR3 protein: CASSLRAGSSYNEQFF. The CDR3 DNA reads as TGTGCCAGCAGTTTAAGAGCGGGGAGCTCCTACAATGAGCAGTTCTTC.

This clonotype was seen repeatedly, ten times or more. The CDR3 spells CSAIPRVSTDTQYF. The CDR3 DNA reads as TGCAGTGCTATTCCCCGTGTGAGCACAGATACGCAGTATTTT. This chain connects TRBV20-1 to TRBJ2-3, with unresolved D. V lost 4 bases to trimming and J lost 0 bases, with 11 bases between them. The CDR3 is 14 amino acids. From germline, CDR1 is DFQATT and CDR2 SNEGSKA (reference sequence).

This clonotype was recorded at least ten times. The chain recombines TRBV10-3 with TRBJ2-2, with 7 bases matching TRBD1. The germline CDR1 and CDR2 sequences are ENHRY and SYGVKD. The CDR3 is 14 residues long. With V trimmed by 5 bases and J by 13 bases, 13 bases remained unmatched. The DNA of the CDR3 is TGTGCCATCAGTCCCCTTGGACAGGTTGAGGGGCTGTTTTTT. Amino acid sequence: CAISPLGQVEGLFF.

Only a few counts were recorded for this clonotype. This chain joins TRBV3-1 and TRBJ1-5; a weak D match, TRBD1 (5 bases). This CDR3 contains 13 residues. Germline V gives CDR1 LGHDT, CDR2 YNNKEL (reference sequence). Trimming took off 6 bases at V and 3 bases at J, with 9 bases between the two ends. The CDR3 DNA follows: TGTGCCAGCAGTCCCAGGGACAATCAGCCCCAGCATTTT. It yields the protein CASSPRDNQPQHF.

This clonotype was observed at least ten times. This chain joins TRBV12-3 or TRBV12-4 and TRBJ1-5; no definite D call. This CDR3 has 16 amino acids. Between the trimmed V and J ends, which lost 5 bases and 3 bases, there was a span of 17 bases. The CDR3 DNA reads as TGTGCCAGCAGTATAAGCGGCGGAACGTCCAATCAGCCCCAGCATTTT. Protein product: CASSISGGTSNQPQHF.

The table lists this clonotype with many counts. CDR3 sequence: CSVPRLVDSDTQYF. DNA of the CDR3: TGCAGCGTTCCCCGGCTCGTGGATTCAGATACGCAGTATTTT. V and J are TRBV29-1 and TRBJ2-3; no clear D. The V end lost 5 bases, the J end lost 4 bases, and 16 bases lay between the germline ends. The CDR3 spans 14 residues. Looked up from germline, CDR1 is SQVTM and CDR2 is ANQGSEA.

The chain is built from TRBV5-6 and TRBJ2-1, with a tentative D call TRBD2 (6 bases). The CDR3 is 13 residues long. Germline V gene sequence: CDR1 SGHDT, CDR2 YYEEEE. The germline V and J ends were trimmed by 0 bases and 7 bases, with 8 bases remaining between them. CDR3 protein: CASSLGGTNEQFF. The CDR3 nucleotides are TGTGCCAGCAGCTTGGGAGGGACTAATGAGCAGTTCTTC.

The table lists this clonotype with many counts. The chain uses TRBV10-3 and TRBJ1-5, with 7 positions matching TRBD1. Germline V gene data show CDR1 as ENHRY and CDR2 as SYGVKD. The CDR3 sequence is 16 residues long. Trimming cost V 3 bases and J 2 bases; bases outside gene matches: 7. The CDR3 DNA reads TGTGCCATCAGTGACAACAGGGGAGGGGGCAATCAGCCCCAGCATTTT. This sequence encodes CAISDNRGGGNQPQHF.

Turning to this clonotype: The junction departs from germline at one end; a sequencing error may be responsible. The V and J genes are TRBV6-5 and TRBJ2-3; the D gene is possibly TRBD2 (6 bases). Looked up from germline, CDR1 is MNHEY and CDR2 is SVGAGI. The CDR3 totals 14 residues. CDR3 in amino acids: CASSYFPGGDTPYF. CDR3 nucleotides: TGTGCCAGCAGTTACTTCCCCGGGGGAGATACGCCGTATTTT.

The chain employs TRBV10-3 and TRBJ2-1; D remains ambiguous. Germline V gene lookup returns CDR1 ENHRY and CDR2 SYGVKD. Deletions cut 4 bases from V and 3 bases from J, with 4 bases between. CDR3 size: 12 residues. The CDR3 bases are TGTGCCATCAGTGCGGACTACAATGAGCAGTTCTTC. Its protein is CAISADYNEQFF.

This sequence joins TRBV7-2 and TRBJ2-1; 12 nucleotides match TRBD2. V trimming: 7 bases; J trimming: 13 bases; junction bases outside the gene matches: 14. CDR1 is SGHTA, CDR2 FQGNSA, per germline. The CDR3 loop spans 15 amino acids. In DNA form, the CDR3 reads TGTGCCAGCAACCAGGAACTAGCGGGAGGCCCCAACCAGTTCTTC. Encoded protein: CASNQELAGGPNQFF.

This clonotype came up many times. J is TRBJ2-7 and V is TRBV20-1; 11 bases are shared with TRBD1. In germline, CDR1 is DFQATT, CDR2 SNEGSKA (reference sequence). J lost 3 bases, V lost 5 bases, and 6 bases had no gene match. CDR3 size: 14 residues. The CDR3 spells CSAPGTGGFYEQYF. DNA of the CDR3: TGCAGTGCTCCCGGGACAGGGGGATTCTACGAGCAGTACTTC.

This clonotype was observed at least ten times. The V gene is TRBV29-1, the J gene TRBJ1-1; D is unresolved. CDR1 and CDR2 from the germline V gene are SQVTM and ANQGSEA. Trimming shortened V by 7 bases and J by 2 bases, and 11 bases separated the two germline ends. The CDR3 is 12 amino acids. CDR3 region: CSAGMINTEAFF. CDR3 in DNA: TGCAGCGCGGGGATGATCAACACTGAAGCTTTCTTT.

The table lists this clonotype with a few counts. V gene TRBV5-1 combines with J gene TRBJ1-4; possible D gene TRBD1, 5 bases. Germline loops: CDR1 SGHRS, CDR2 YFSETQ. CDR3 length: 14 amino acids. Between the trimmed V and J ends, which lost 7 bases and 8 bases, there was a span of 18 bases. CDR3 sequence: CASPPRQSEEKLFF. DNA of the CDR3: TGCGCCAGCCCCCCCCGACAGTCTGAGGAAAAACTGTTTTTT.

This clonotype was counted between two and nine times. The chain is built from TRBV7-9 and TRBJ2-5, with D perhaps matching TRBD2 (6 bases). Trimming stripped 6 bases from V and 0 bases from J, with 11 bases between. This CDR3 has 14 residues. Per the germline V gene, CDR1 is SEHNR and CDR2 is FQNEAQ (reference sequence). CDR3 nucleotides: TGTGCCAGCAGGTCGGGAGACAACCAAGAGACCCAGTACTTC. Its protein is CASRSGDNQETQYF.

This clonotype was observed at least ten times. Here the CDR3 reads CAISESIPASTNEKLFF. CDR3 nucleotide sequence: TGTGCCATCAGTGAGTCGATCCCAGCCTCAACTAATGAAAAACTGTTTTTT. This chain joins TRBV10-3 and TRBJ1-4; unclear D gene. Trimming cost V 0 bases and J 0 bases, with 11 bases left between them. CDR1 ENHRY and CDR2 SYGVKD come from the germline V gene. This CDR3 contains 17 residues.

In the case of this clonotype: A read error may explain this, as a much larger clone is one base away. The gene calls are TRBV7-2 and TRBJ2-2, with D hard to call. Per germline, CDR1 SGHTA and CDR2 FQGNSA. The CDR3 totals 13 residues. Between the trimmed V and J ends, which lost 5 bases and 8 bases, there was a span of 12 bases. The CDR3 here is CASSPHTEGELFF. In DNA, the CDR3 is TGTGCCAGCAGCCCGCACACAGAGGGGGAGCTGTTTTTT. Full variable domain (outside the CDR3, taken from reference TRBV7-2 and TRBJ2-2): GAGVSQSPSNKVTEKGKDVELRCDPISGHTALYWYRQSLGQGLEFLIYFQGNSAPDKSGLPSDRFSAERTGGSVSTLTIQRTQQEDSAVYLCASSPHTEGELFFGEGSRLTVL.

This clonotype came up many times. This chain uses TRBV12-3 or TRBV12-4 with TRBJ1-1, with unresolved D. The V end lost 5 bases, the J end lost 4 bases, and 11 bases lay between the germline ends. The CDR3 has 13 amino acids. CDR3 protein: CASSRTWGTEAFF. In DNA form, the CDR3 reads TGTGCCAGCAGTCGAACGTGGGGCACTGAAGCTTTCTTT.

Ten or more counts support this clonotype. The J gene is TRBJ1-4, the V gene TRBV12-3 or TRBV12-4, with 7 bases fitting TRBD1. The CDR3 consists of 14 residues. Trimming cost V 4 bases and J 4 bases; bases outside gene matches: 3. In DNA form, the CDR3 reads TGTGCCAGCAGTTCCAGGGGGTTTAATGAAAAACTGTTTTTT. This codes for CASSSRGFNEKLFF.

About this clonotype itself: Given a much more abundant clone one base away, this may be a read error. The chain links TRBV5-1 to TRBJ2-2, with D tentatively TRBD2 (5 bases). Germline V gene lookup returns CDR1 SGHRS and CDR2 YFSETQ. The CDR3 has 14 amino acids. CDR3 bases: TGCGCCAGCAGCCCTTCGATAACCACCGGGGAGCTGCTTTTT. This encodes CASSPSITTGELLF. The full variable domain, in which reference TRBV5-1 and TRBJ2-2 provide the parts outside the CDR3, is KAGVTQTPRYLIKTRGQQVTLSCSPISGHRSVSWYQQTPGQGLQFLFEYFSETQRNKGNFPGRFSGRQFSNSRSEMNVSTLELGDSALYLCASSPSITTGELLFGEGSRLTVL.

This clonotype was picked up a small number of times. The chain carries TRBV5-6 and TRBJ2-5; D call uncertain. The CDR3 length is 13 residues. CDR1 SGHDT and CDR2 YYEEEE come from the germline V gene. The germline V and J ends were trimmed by 0 bases and 5 bases, with 8 bases remaining between them. CDR3 in amino acids: CASSLEVRETQYF. Written as DNA, the CDR3 is TGTGCCAGCAGCTTGGAGGTTCGGGAGACCCAGTACTTC.

The CDR3 region is CASSPLEAGQETQYF. The CDR3 DNA follows: TGTGCCAGCAGCCCTCTAGAGGCGGGACAAGAGACCCAGTACTTC. The gene calls are TRBV3-1 and TRBJ2-5, with a weak D call TRBD2 (6 bases). Trimming shortened V by 4 bases and J by 2 bases, and 14 bases separated the two germline ends. The length of the CDR3 is 15 residues. CDR1 LGHDT and CDR2 YNNKEL come from the germline V gene (reference sequence).